The 23 T cell receptor beta chains listed next were all sequenced from one sample in a study of blood T cell repertoires in COVID-19. TCRdb keeps only in-frame clones here, not all; method: immunoSEQ multiplex PCR. The repertoire holds fewer than 150,000 clones, around 80% seen once, with roughly 9.8% in the top ten. The sequencing sample was made of peripheral blood. Receptor source: a man aged 60 to 69 who had recovered from COVID-19.

This clone has a count of ten or more. V usage is TRBV6-6 and J usage is TRBJ2-2; D possibly corresponds to TRBD1 (5 bases). The V end was cut by 0 bases, the J end by 4 bases, with 9 bases between. The length of the CDR3 is 15 residues. The germline V gene has CDR1 MNHNY and CDR2 SVGAGI (reference sequence). Here the CDR3 DNA reads TGTGCCAGCAGTTACTCAGGGGCCGGCACCGGGGAGCTGTTTTTT. Encoded protein: CASSYSGAGTGELFF.

The chain uses TRBV15 and TRBJ1-4, with D possibly being TRBD1 (6 bases). With 11 bases removed from V and 7 bases from J, the gap between germline ends came to 17 bases. This CDR3 has 13 residues. Germline lookup yields CDR1 LNHNV and CDR2 YYDKDF (reference sequence). Written as DNA, the CDR3 is TGTGCCTCTATGGACAGATTAGCTGAAAAACTGTTTTTT. It codes for CASMDRLAEKLFF.

This chain links TRBV19 with TRBJ2-7, with 10 bases identical to TRBD1. The J segment lost 5 bases and the V segment lost 5 bases, leaving 9 bases of the junction unmatched. Germline V gene data show CDR1 as LNHDA and CDR2 as SQIVND (reference sequence). This CDR3 is 15 amino acids long. CDR3 amino acids: CASSGPGQGRNEQYF. CDR3 in DNA: TGTGCCAGTAGTGGCCCGGGACAGGGGAGGAACGAGCAGTACTTC.

The chain uses TRBV20-1 and TRBJ2-7, with a possible D match to TRBD2 (5 bases). Germline V gene lookup returns CDR1 DFQATT and CDR2 SNEGSKA (reference sequence). The CDR3 runs to 11 residues. Trimming removed 6 bases at V and 6 bases at J, with 12 bases between. CDR3 amino acids: CSASRGGEQYF. CDR3 in DNA: TGCAGTGCCTCTCGGGGTGGCGAGCAGTACTTC.

The chain recombines TRBV19 with TRBJ1-4, with D unclear. Germline CDR1 reads LNHDA; CDR2 reads SQIVND (reference sequence). The CDR3 spans 15 residues. V was shortened by 3 bases and J by 4 bases, with 12 bases between the two germline ends. The CDR3 sequence is CASSIRMGSNEKLFF. In DNA form, the CDR3 reads TGTGCCAGTAGTATCCGGATGGGGAGTAATGAAAAACTGTTTTTT.

This clone has only one observation. The germline gene is not matched at one end of the junction; a read error may be the cause. V gene TRBV4-3 combines with J gene TRBJ2-1; 7 positions agree with TRBD2. Germline V gives CDR1 LGHNA, CDR2 YSLEER. CDR3 length: 13 amino acids. The CDR3 loop is CASSQDPSGPRVF. The CDR3 coding sequence is TGCGCCAGCAGCCAAGATCCTAGCGGCCCCCGGGTCTTC.

CDR3 sequence: CAISESTGGRNTGELFF. DNA of the CDR3: TGTGCCATCAGTGAGTCAACGGGAGGGCGAAACACCGGGGAGCTGTTTTTT. The chain employs TRBV10-3 and TRBJ2-2, with TRBD2 identical over 8 bases. J gave up 2 bases and V 0 bases, and 5 bases lay outside the gene matches. CDR1 is ENHRY and CDR2 is SYGVKD in the germline V gene. This CDR3 is built from 17 residues.

Notes on this clone: Since a much larger clone is just one base distant, this may be a read error. V gene TRBV6-2 or TRBV6-3 combines with J gene TRBJ2-2; 10 positions match TRBD2. The germline V gene has CDR1 MNHEY and CDR2 SVGEGT. This CDR3 comprises 16 residues. CDR3 sequence: CASCFRTSGYTEELFF. The CDR3 DNA follows: TGTGCCAGCTGTTTTAGGACTAGCGGTTACACCGAGGAGCTGTTTTTT.

V gene TRBV5-1 combines with J gene TRBJ1-4; D unclear. This CDR3 has 15 amino acids. In germline, CDR1 is SGHRS, CDR2 YFSETQ. V was trimmed by 1 base and J by 2 bases, leaving 9 bases between them. The CDR3 DNA sequence: TGCGCCAGCAGCTTGTCTCCGTCGACTAATGAAAAACTGTTTTTT. This encodes CASSLSPSTNEKLFF.

This rearrangement joins TRBV6-1 to TRBJ2-5; TRBD2 aligns across 8 bases. Germline trimming cut 3 bases from V and 2 bases from J; bases unmatched to any gene: 5. The CDR3 length is 15 residues. Germline values: CDR1 MNHNS, CDR2 SASEGT. Written as DNA, the CDR3 is TGTGCCAGCAGTGAGGCGGGAGGAATTCAAGAGACCCAGTACTTC. It codes for CASSEAGGIQETQYF.

The chain has TRBV18 and TRBJ2-5, with TRBD2 as a possible D gene (6 bases). The CDR3 sequence is 12 residues long. The V end was cut by 4 bases, the J end by 4 bases, with 7 bases between. Germline V gene lookup returns CDR1 KGHSH and CDR2 LQKENI. The CDR3 here is CASSRAGETQYF. DNA for the CDR3: TGTGCCAGCTCACGAGCGGGAGAGACCCAGTACTTC.

This chain connects TRBV7-9 to TRBJ1-5; D might be TRBD1 (6 bases). CDR3 size: 16 residues. Between the trimmed V and J ends, which lost 1 base and 4 bases, there was a span of 14 bases. Germline V lookup: CDR1 SEHNR, CDR2 FQNEAQ (reference sequence). CDR3 amino acids: CASSLDSWQGNQPQHF. In DNA, the CDR3 is TGTGCCAGCAGCTTAGACTCGTGGCAGGGGAATCAGCCCCAGCATTTT.

This chain uses TRBV11-3 with TRBJ1-2; no clear D. CDR3 length equals 14 residues. Germline V gene lookup returns CDR1 SGHNT and CDR2 YENEEA. Trimming left V 8 bases short and J 4 bases short, with 17 bases between. For the CDR3, the DNA is TGTGCCAGCCCCTTCGAGGGATGGAGCTATGGCTACACCTTC. Translating gives CASPFEGWSYGYTF.

V gene TRBV6-4 combines with J gene TRBJ2-2; D unresolved. This CDR3 comprises 14 residues. Germline values: CDR1 MRHNA, CDR2 SNTAGT. V was pared by 8 bases and J by 0 bases, with 10 bases between. In DNA form, the CDR3 reads TGTGCCAGCCAGCACGGAGCGAACACCGGGGAGCTGTTTTTT. It yields the protein CASQHGANTGELFF.

J is TRBJ1-1 and V is TRBV28; D unclear. Germline assignment: CDR1 MDHEN and CDR2 SYDVKM. Trimming removed 10 bases from V and 0 bases from J, with 12 bases in between. The CDR3 covers 13 residues. For the CDR3, the DNA is TGTGCCACTCAGGTTATCATGAACACTGAAGCTTTCTTT. Translating it yields CATQVIMNTEAFF.

V is TRBV27 and J is TRBJ2-7; perhaps TRBD2 as D (6 bases). The CDR3 covers 12 residues. The germline V gene has CDR1 MNHEY and CDR2 SMNVEV (reference sequence). V was trimmed by 3 bases and J by 7 bases, leaving 10 bases between them. The CDR3 sequence is CASSLEGREQYF. For the CDR3, the DNA is TGTGCCAGCAGTTTGGAGGGGAGGGAGCAGTACTTC.

The rearrangement uses TRBV4-3 and TRBJ2-2, with 10 bases matching TRBD2. CDR1 is LGHNA, CDR2 YSLEER, per germline. The ends lost 5 bases at V and 6 bases at J; junction bases unmatched: 12. The CDR3 extends over 17 amino acids. CDR3 sequence reads: CASSLYYSGRTPGELFF. In DNA form, the CDR3 reads TGCGCCAGCAGCTTGTATTATAGCGGGAGGACTCCCGGGGAGCTGTTTTTT.

This rearrangement joins TRBV3-1 (or the pseudogene TRBV3-2) to TRBJ2-6; tentative D call: TRBD1 (6 bases). This CDR3 has 17 residues. With 2 bases removed from V and 0 bases from J, the gap between germline ends came to 11 bases. Germline CDR1 is LGHDT and CDR2 is YNNKEL (reference sequence). CDR3 bases: TGTGCCAGCAGCCAAAGCACAGGGAGCTCTGGGGCCAACGTCCTGACTTTC. Translation gives CASSQSTGSSGANVLTF.

The V call is TRBV11-2, the J call TRBJ1-2; 7 nucleotides match TRBD1. With V trimmed by 6 bases and J by 7 bases, 5 bases remained unmatched. There are 12 residues in the CDR3. The V gene's germline CDR1 is SGHAT and CDR2 FQNNGV. CDR3 nucleotides: TGTGCCAGCAGTCCAGGGGGTCCTGGCTACACCTTC. Its translation: CASSPGGPGYTF.

The rearrangement joins TRBV28 to TRBJ1-2; weak D call: TRBD1 (5 bases). This CDR3 region has 13 residues. Trimming took off 6 bases at V and 3 bases at J, with 11 bases between the two ends. Germline V gene sequence: CDR1 MDHEN, CDR2 SYDVKM. The CDR3 DNA follows: TGTGCCAGCAGCAACGGACAAGACTATGGCTACACCTTC. Translating it yields CASSNGQDYGYTF.

This clone showed up just once. The V call is TRBV15, the J call TRBJ2-5; possible D gene TRBD1, 5 bases. CDR1 is LNHNV and CDR2 is YYDKDF in the germline V gene (reference sequence). CDR3 length equals 16 residues. Trimming pared 0 bases from V and 1 base from J, leaving 12 bases between. CDR3 loop: CATSRDLTVSQETQYF. CDR3 nucleotides: TGTGCCACCAGCAGAGATTTGACAGTAAGCCAAGAGACCCAGTACTTC.

CDR3 sequence: CASSIWKRGNSGNTIYF. DNA of the CDR3: TGTGCCAGTAGTATATGGAAAAGGGGGAACTCTGGAAACACCATATATTTT. This chain uses TRBV19 with TRBJ1-3; tentatively, D is TRBD1 (6 bases). V lost 2 bases to trimming and J lost 0 bases, with 14 bases between them. CDR1 and CDR2 from the germline V gene are LNHDA and SQIVND (reference sequence). This CDR3 is built from 17 residues.

This chain joins TRBV28 and TRBJ2-7, with TRBD2 as a possible D gene (7 bases). The germline V gene has CDR1 MDHEN and CDR2 SYDVKM. CDR3 length equals 12 residues. V lost 9 bases and J lost 3, with 12 bases in between. The CDR3 here is CASGGGVYEQYF. In nucleotides, the CDR3 is TGTGCCAGTGGAGGGGGGGTCTACGAGCAGTACTTC.